Below, one TCR beta chain is given with its context. The antigen is unknown. The entry originates in a study of cytomegalovirus exposure and HLA in healthy donors. The CDR3 runs to 16 residues. V lost 3 bases to trimming and J lost 3 bases; unmatched junction nucleotides: 10. Looked up from germline, CDR1 is MNHNS and CDR2 is SASEGT. It was with 60 Vbeta and 13 Jbeta primers that the PCR ran. Using immunoSEQ multiplex PCR, the repertoire was profiled, and TCRdb retains in-frame clones only, with some absent. The sample has 150,000 to 200,000 clones; around 68% are singletons. Study conclusions and caveats: Many donors carried some public TCRs, although rarity characterized most TCR sequences.

Sequencing was done on a sample of PBMCs. This TCR came from a man aged 40-49 years in good health and CMV-seronegative. This chain connects TRBV6-1 to TRBJ2-7, with TRBD1 matching over 8 bases. The CDR3 coding sequence is TGTGCCAGCAGTGACTTTAGGACAGGGACCTTCTACGAGCAGTACTTC. Its protein is CASSDFRTGTFYEQYF.